Below, 2 T cell receptor beta chains from the same sample are listed, as sequenced in a study of T cells in Graves' hyperthyroidism and ophthalmopathy. The source material, RNA transcripts, was used to amplify TCR beta CDR3 regions. A first-round RT-PCR of the TCR CDR3 used the HTBI primer set. TCRdb ran MiXCR on the multiplex PCR reads and lists one entry per CDR3 protein. The sample contains some 300,000 distinct CDR3 sequences, 16% of which appear only once. Sequenced: blood. The receptor set was obtained from a man aged 25 to 40 with Graves' hyperthyroidism.

In this sample, this clonotype turned up many times. This chain links TRBV3-1 with TRBJ1-1; D is undetermined. This CDR3 has 15 residues. CDR1 and CDR2 from the germline V gene are LGHDT and YNNKEL (reference sequence). V dropped 1 base and J dropped 0 bases, with 9 bases sitting between them. DNA for the CDR3: TGTGCCAGCAGCCAAGTTGCGCAGTTGAACACTGAAGCTTTCTTT. Residues: CASSQVAQLNTEAFF.

The chain employs TRBV9 and TRBJ1-1; D might be TRBD1 (5 bases). The ends were cut back, 0 bases at V and 4 bases at J, with 10 bases in the middle. The CDR3 spans 14 residues. CDR1 and CDR2 from the germline V gene are SGDLS and YYNGEE. The CDR3 protein is CASSVGAGLTEAFF. Written as DNA, the CDR3 is TGTGCCAGCAGCGTAGGGGCAGGGCTCACTGAAGCTTTCTTT.